This T cell receptor beta chain was documented in a study of shared clonotypes between healthy human individuals. As for this clone: The antigen remains undetermined.

Some clones are missing from TCRdb's copy, which holds only in-frame ones; the method was immunoSEQ multiplex PCR. The repertoire consists of some 300,000 clones, with more than 60% occurring once and the leading ten covering about 9.4%. The CDR3 spans 16 residues. Germline V lookup: CDR1 SGHKS, CDR2 YYEKEE (reference sequence). The V and J ends lost 4 bases and 3 bases respectively, with 19 bases between them. Study-level results: Large sequencing depth failed to make sorted-subset sequencing complete, rarefaction showed. Estimated richness values were generally larger in naive subsets than in memory subsets.

A CD45RA+ naive subset and a CD45RA-negative memory subset were split from CD4+ cells. Sequenced input: memory CD4+ T cells sorted from blood. Specified subset: CD45RA-negative fraction. V usage is TRBV5-5 and J usage is TRBJ2-5; D may be TRBD2 (6 bases). The clonotype originates from a young man in good health. The CDR3 loop is CASSPAPGSPKETQYF. In nucleotides, the CDR3 is TGTGCCAGCAGCCCGGCTCCCGGGAGCCCCAAAGAGACCCAGTACTTC.